This T cell receptor beta chain was retrieved from a study of neoadjuvant anti-PD-1 for oral cavity cancer. CDR1 SEHNR and CDR2 FQNEAQ come from the germline V gene (reference sequence). The germline V and J ends were trimmed by 2 bases and 9 bases, with 14 bases remaining between them. The CDR3 has 15 residues. This table comes from immunoSEQ multiplex PCR, and its TCRdb copy is limited to in-frame clones, with some not included. The data contain around 32,000 clones, more than 65% of them seen just once; the ten biggest clones take up 3% to 4%. Time point in this sample: after neoadjuvant nivolumab, at surgical resection. Cohort: HPV-negative, locally advanced oral cavity squamous cell carcinoma patients. PBMCs were not maintained or expanded in culture before analysis.

This chain connects TRBV7-9 to TRBJ1-6; D not resolved. The source was PBMCs, collected after nivolumab (anti-PD-1) treatment. The source is a person aged 40-85 years with oral cavity squamous cell carcinoma. The CDR3 region has the DNA TGTGCCAGCAGCTTAACTGAGGGAGTTGGTTCACCCCTCCACTTT. Translation gives CASSLTEGVGSPLHF.